The 5 T cell receptor beta chains below were found in one sample sequenced in a study of molecular identifiers for immune sequencing clone quantification. TCRdb redid the calling of the PCR reads with MiXCR, one entry per CDR3 protein. The table shows about 97,000 distinct CDR3 sequences, with about 32% occurring only once. The sample consisted of naive CD8+ T cells from blood, with Jurkat cell RNA spiked in. Documented subset: FACS-sorted CD8+CD4-CCR7+CD45RA+ naive T cells. The receptor source for this set is a human donor in good health. Some libraries in this study had Jurkat cell RNA spiked in.

This clonotype was counted a few times. The chain is built from TRBV5-4 and TRBJ2-1, with a weak D call TRBD2 (5 bases). This CDR3 comprises 15 residues. CDR1 is SGHNT and CDR2 is YYREEE in the germline V gene (reference sequence). V was clipped by 0 bases and J by 12 bases, with 19 bases between them. The CDR3: CASSLGIYAPGGQFF. CDR3 bases: TGTGCCAGCAGCTTGGGAATCTACGCACCTGGAGGGCAGTTCTTC.

About this clonotype: A much larger clone is a single base away; this may be a read error. The chain uses TRBV6-2 or TRBV6-3 and TRBJ1-1, with D possibly matching TRBD1 (6 bases). The CDR3 loop spans 16 amino acids. Germline loops: CDR1 MNHEY, CDR2 SVGEGT. The CDR3 loop reads CASRRPNREEVTEALF. The CDR3, as DNA: TGTGCCAGCAGACGCCCTAACAGGGAAGAGGTCACTGAAGCTCTCTTT.

In its sample, this clonotype was seen a few times. DNA for the CDR3: TGTGCCAGCACGACGTCTTTCCTTATGGAGGGTGATGAGCAGTTCTTC. Protein product: CASTTSFLMEGDEQFF. This sequence joins TRBV6-6 and TRBJ2-1; D perhaps matches TRBD2 (6 bases). The CDR3 totals 16 residues. V gave up 7 bases and J gave up 8 bases, with 24 bases separating them. The germline V gene has CDR1 MNHNY and CDR2 SVGAGI (reference sequence).

The chain has TRBV11-2 and TRBJ2-1; D assignment may be TRBD1 or TRBD2 (5 bases each). Per the germline V gene, CDR1 is SGHAT and CDR2 is FQNNGV. There are 16 residues in the CDR3. V was shortened by 3 bases and J by 4 bases, with 16 bases between the two germline ends. The CDR3 DNA reads TGTGCCAGCAGCTTGGGGACCAGACTTAAATACAATGAGCAGTTCTTC. This gives the protein CASSLGTRLKYNEQFF.

This sequence joins TRBV9 and TRBJ2-3; D gene ambiguous. The germline V gene encodes CDR1 SGDLS and CDR2 YYNGEE. CDR3 length equals 13 residues. Trimming removed 4 bases from V and 2 bases from J, with 8 bases in between. CDR3 sequence: CASSRSDTDTQYF. The CDR3 region has the DNA TGTGCCAGCAGCCGAAGCGACACAGATACGCAGTATTTT. Full variable domain (outside the CDR3, taken from reference TRBV9 and TRBJ2-3): DSGVTQTPKHLITATGQRVTLRCSPRSGDLSVYWYQQSLDQGLQFLIQYYNGEERAKGNILERFSAQQFPDLHSELNLSSLELGDSALYFCASSRSDTDTQYFGPGTRLTVL.